This TCR beta chain was found in a study of blood T cell repertoires in COVID-19. Study-wide context: Sites across the United States, Italy and Spain contributed samples from acute and convalescent COVID-19. From T cells, B-cell-depleted T cells, or PBMCs came the material, which was cDNA or gDNA.

Authors' analysis steps: By means of reference gene primer amplification, nucleated cell counts were estimated. The table came from immunoSEQ multiplex PCR; TCRdb's copy has only in-frame clones and leaves some out. D and trimming were read from the DNA, whereas the V and J calls and clone size are those reported in that table. The sample lists around 86,000 clones; roughly 87% were seen once. V lost 0 bases and J 4 bases, leaving 10 bases between the germline ends. From germline, CDR1 is SGDLS and CDR2 YYNGEE. This CDR3 is built from 15 residues. This clonotype originated in a woman older than 75 with acute or convalescent COVID-19. Sequenced input: peripheral blood. The chain links TRBV9 to TRBJ2-2; a possible D gene is TRBD2 (5 bases). This CDR3 is CASSVETGSTGELFF. The CDR3 DNA reads TGTGCCAGCAGCGTAGAGACGGGATCCACCGGGGAGCTGTTTTTT. The whole variable domain, filled in from reference TRBV9 and TRBJ2-2, reads DSGVTQTPKHLITATGQRVTLRCSPRSGDLSVYWYQQSLDQGLQFLIQYYNGEERAKGNILERFSAQQFPDLHSELNLSSLELGDSALYFCASSVETGSTGELFFGEGSRLTVL.